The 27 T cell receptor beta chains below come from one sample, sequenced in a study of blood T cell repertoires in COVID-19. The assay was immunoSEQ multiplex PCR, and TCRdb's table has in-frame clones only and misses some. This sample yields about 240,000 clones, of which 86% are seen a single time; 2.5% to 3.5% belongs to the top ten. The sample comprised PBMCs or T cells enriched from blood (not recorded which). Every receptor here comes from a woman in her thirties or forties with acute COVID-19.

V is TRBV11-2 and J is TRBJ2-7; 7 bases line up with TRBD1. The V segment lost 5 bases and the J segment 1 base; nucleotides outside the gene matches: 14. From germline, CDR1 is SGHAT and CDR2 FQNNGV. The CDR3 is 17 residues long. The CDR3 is CASSGGQSRGWSYEQYF. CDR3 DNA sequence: TGTGCCAGCAGCGGGGGACAGAGCCGGGGCTGGTCCTACGAGCAGTACTTC. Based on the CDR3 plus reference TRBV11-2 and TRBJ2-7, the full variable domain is EAGVAQSPRYKIIEKRQSVAFWCNPISGHATLYWYQQILGQGPKLLIQFQNNGVVDDSQLPKDRFSAERLKGVDSTLKIQPAKLEDSAVYLCASSGGQSRGWSYEQYFGPGTRLTVT.

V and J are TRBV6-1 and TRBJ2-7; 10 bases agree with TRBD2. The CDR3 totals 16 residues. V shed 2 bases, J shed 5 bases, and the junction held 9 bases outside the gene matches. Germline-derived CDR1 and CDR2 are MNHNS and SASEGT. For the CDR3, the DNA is TGTGCCAGCAGTGAACAAGCGGGAGGGCCTTCGGACGAGCAGTACTTC. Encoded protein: CASSEQAGGPSDEQYF.

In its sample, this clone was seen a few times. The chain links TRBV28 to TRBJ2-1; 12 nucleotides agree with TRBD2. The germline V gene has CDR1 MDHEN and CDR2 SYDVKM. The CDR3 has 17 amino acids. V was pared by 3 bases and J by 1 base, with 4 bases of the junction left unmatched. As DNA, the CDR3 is TGTGCCAGCAGTTTTCCTAGCGGGAGGGATTCCTACAATGAGCAGTTCTTC. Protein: CASSFPSGRDSYNEQFF.

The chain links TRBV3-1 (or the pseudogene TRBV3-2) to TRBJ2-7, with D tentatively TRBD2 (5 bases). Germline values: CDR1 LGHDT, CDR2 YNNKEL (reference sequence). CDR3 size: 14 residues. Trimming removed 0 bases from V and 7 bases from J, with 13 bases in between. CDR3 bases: TGTGCCAGCAGCCAAGATTTCTCTAGCACAGAGCAGTACTTC. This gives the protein CASSQDFSSTEQYF.

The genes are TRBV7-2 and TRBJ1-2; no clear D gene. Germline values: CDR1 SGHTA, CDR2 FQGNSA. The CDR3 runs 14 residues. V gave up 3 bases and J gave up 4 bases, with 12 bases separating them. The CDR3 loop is CASSLTLMGYGYTF. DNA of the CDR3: TGTGCCAGCAGCTTGACACTGATGGGCTATGGCTACACCTTC.

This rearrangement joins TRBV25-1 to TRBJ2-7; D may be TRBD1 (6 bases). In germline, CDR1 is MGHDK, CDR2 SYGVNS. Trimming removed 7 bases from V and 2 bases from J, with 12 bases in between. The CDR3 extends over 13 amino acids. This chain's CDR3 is CASNGGSAYEQYF. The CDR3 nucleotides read TGTGCCAGCAATGGGGGCTCAGCCTACGAGCAGTACTTC.

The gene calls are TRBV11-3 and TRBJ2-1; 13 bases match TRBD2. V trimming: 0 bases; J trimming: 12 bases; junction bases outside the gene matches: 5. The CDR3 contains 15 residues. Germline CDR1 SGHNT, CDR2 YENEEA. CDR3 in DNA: TGTGCCAGCAGCTTAGAACTAGCGGGAGGGCCAAGGCAGTTCTTC. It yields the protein CASSLELAGGPRQFF.

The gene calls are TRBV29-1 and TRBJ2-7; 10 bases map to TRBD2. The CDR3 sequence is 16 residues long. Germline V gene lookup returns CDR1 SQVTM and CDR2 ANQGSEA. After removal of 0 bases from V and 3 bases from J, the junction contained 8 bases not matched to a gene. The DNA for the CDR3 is TGCAGCGTTGAAGATCTTAGCGGGAGGTCGGGCTACGAGCAGTACTTC. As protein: CSVEDLSGRSGYEQYF.

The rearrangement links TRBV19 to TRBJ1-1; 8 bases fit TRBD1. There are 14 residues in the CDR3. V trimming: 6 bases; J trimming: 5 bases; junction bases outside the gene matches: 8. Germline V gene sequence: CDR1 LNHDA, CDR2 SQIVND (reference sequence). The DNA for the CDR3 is TGTGCCAGTAGACACCAGGGGGCTGAAACTGAAGCTTTCTTT. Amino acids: CASRHQGAETEAFF.

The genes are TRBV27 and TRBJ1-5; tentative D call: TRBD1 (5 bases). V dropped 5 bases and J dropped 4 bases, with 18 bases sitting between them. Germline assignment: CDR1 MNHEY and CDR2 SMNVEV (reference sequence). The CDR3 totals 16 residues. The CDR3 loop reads CASSGQSGGGNQPQHF. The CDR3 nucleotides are TGTGCCAGCAGTGGCCAGAGTGGGGGGGGTAATCAGCCCCAGCATTTT.

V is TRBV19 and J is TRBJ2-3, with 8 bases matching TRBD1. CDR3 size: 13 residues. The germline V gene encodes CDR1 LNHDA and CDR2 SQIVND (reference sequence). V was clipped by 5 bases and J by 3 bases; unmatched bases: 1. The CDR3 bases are TGTGCCAGTAGTCGGGACAGGACAGATACGCAGTATTTT. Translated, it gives CASSRDRTDTQYF.

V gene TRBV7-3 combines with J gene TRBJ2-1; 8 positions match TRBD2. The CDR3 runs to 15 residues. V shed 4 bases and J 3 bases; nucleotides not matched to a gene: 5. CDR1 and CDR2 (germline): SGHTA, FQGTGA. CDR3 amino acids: CASSSTSAFYNEQFF. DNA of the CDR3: TGTGCCAGCAGCTCGACTAGCGCGTTCTACAATGAGCAGTTCTTC.

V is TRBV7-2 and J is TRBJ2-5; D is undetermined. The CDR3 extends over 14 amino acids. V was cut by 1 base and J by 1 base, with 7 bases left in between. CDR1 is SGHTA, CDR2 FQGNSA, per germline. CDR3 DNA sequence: TGTGCCAGCAGCTTAGAGTCTAGCCAAGAGACCCAGTACTTC. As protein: CASSLESSQETQYF.

CDR3 loop: CASSEDGGSGNTIYF. The CDR3 DNA is TGTGCCAGCAGTGAAGACGGGGGCTCTGGAAACACCATATATTTT. V gene TRBV6-1 combines with J gene TRBJ1-3, with D possibly matching TRBD1 (5 bases). The length of the CDR3 is 15 residues. Germline assignment: CDR1 MNHNS and CDR2 SASEGT. The ends were cut back, 1 base at V and 0 bases at J, with 7 bases in the middle.

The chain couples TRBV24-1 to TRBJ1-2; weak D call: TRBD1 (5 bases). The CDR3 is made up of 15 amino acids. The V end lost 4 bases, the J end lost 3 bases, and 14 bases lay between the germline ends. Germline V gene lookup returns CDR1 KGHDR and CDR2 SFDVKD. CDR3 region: CATSDPGGVDYGYTF. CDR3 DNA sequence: TGTGCCACCAGTGACCCGGGGGGTGTGGACTATGGCTACACCTTC.

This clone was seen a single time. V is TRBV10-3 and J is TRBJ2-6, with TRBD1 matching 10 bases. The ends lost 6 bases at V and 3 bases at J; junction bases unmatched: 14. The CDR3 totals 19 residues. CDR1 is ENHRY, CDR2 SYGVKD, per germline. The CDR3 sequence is CAISPDRGRLGFGANVLTF. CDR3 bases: TGTGCCATCAGCCCCGACAGGGGGCGATTAGGGTTTGGGGCCAACGTCCTGACTTTC.

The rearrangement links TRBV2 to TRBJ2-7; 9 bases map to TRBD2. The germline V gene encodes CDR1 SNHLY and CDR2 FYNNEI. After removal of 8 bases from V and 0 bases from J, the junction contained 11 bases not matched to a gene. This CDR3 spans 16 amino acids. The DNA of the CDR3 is TGTGCCAGCGGGGCTAGCGGGAATTCGAGCTCCTACGAGCAGTACTTC. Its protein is CASGASGNSSSYEQYF. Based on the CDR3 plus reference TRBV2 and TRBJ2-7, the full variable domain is EPEVTQTPSHQVTQMGQEVILRCVPISNHLYFYWYRQILGQKVEFLVSFYNNEISEKSEIFDDQFSVERPDGSNFTLKIRSTKLEDSAMYFCASGASGNSSSYEQYFGPGTRLTVT.

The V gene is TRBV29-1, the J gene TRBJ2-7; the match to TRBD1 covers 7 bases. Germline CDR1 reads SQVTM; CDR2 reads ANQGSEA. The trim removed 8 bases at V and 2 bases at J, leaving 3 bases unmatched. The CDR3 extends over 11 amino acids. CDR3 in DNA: TGCAGCTACAGGGGTCCCTACGAGCAGTACTTC. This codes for CSYRGPYEQYF.

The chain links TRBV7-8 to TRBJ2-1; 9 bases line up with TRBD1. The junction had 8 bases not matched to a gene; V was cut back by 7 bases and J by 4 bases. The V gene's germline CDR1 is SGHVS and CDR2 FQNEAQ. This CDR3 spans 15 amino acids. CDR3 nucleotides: TGTGCCAGCACCCCGAGACAGGGGGATTACAATGAGCAGTTCTTC. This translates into CASTPRQGDYNEQFF.

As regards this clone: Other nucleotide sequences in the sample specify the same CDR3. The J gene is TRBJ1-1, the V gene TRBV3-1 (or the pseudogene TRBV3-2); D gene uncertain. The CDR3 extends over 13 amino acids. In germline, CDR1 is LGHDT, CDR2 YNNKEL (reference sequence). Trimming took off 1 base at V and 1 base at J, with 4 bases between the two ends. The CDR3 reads CASSQVRNTEAFF. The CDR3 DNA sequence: TGTGCCAGCAGCCAAGTGAGGAACACTGAAGCTTTCTTT.

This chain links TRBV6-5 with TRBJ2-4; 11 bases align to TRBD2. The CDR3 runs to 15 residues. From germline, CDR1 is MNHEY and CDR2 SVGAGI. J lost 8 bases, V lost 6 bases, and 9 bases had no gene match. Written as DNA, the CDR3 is TGTGCCAGCAGCCTAACTAGCGGGAGTACCGACATTCAGTACTTC. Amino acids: CASSLTSGSTDIQYF.

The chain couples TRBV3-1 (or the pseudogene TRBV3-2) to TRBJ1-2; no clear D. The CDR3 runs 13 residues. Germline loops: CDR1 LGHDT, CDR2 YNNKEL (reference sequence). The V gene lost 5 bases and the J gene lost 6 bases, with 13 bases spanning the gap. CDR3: CASSLRSTDGYTF. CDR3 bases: TGTGCCAGCAGCTTACGAAGCACGGATGGCTACACCTTC.

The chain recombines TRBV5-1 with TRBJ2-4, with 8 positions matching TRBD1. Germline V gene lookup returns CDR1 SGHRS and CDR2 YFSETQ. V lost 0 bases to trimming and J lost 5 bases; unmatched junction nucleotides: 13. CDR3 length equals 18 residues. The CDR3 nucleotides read TGCGCCAGCAGCTTGGTTGCAGGGGGCTTAACGGCGCAAAACATTCAGTACTTC. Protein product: CASSLVAGGLTAQNIQYF.

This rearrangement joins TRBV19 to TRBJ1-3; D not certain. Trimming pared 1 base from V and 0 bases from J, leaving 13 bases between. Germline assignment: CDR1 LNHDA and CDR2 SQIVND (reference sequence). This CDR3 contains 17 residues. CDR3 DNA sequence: TGTGCCAGTAGTATAGGTGTCGGTCTGAGCTCTGGAAACACCATATATTTT. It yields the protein CASSIGVGLSSGNTIYF.

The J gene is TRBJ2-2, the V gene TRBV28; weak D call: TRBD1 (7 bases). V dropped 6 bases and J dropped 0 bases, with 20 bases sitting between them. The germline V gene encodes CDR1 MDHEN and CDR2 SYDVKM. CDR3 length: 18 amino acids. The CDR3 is CASRANRGGMPNTGELFF. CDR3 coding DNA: TGTGCCAGCAGGGCGAACAGGGGAGGAATGCCGAACACCGGGGAGCTGTTTTTT.

The CDR3 here is CASSLVSAGAYNEQFF. The CDR3 nucleotides read TGCGCCAGCAGCTTGGTATCTGCGGGGGCCTACAATGAGCAGTTCTTC. V usage is TRBV5-1 and J usage is TRBJ2-1, with 7 nucleotides matching TRBD2. In germline, CDR1 is SGHRS, CDR2 YFSETQ. V gave up 0 bases and J gave up 2 bases; unmatched junction bases: 5. The CDR3 totals 16 residues. Full variable domain (outside the CDR3, taken from reference TRBV5-1 and TRBJ2-1): KAGVTQTPRYLIKTRGQQVTLSCSPISGHRSVSWYQQTPGQGLQFLFEYFSETQRNKGNFPGRFSGRQFSNSRSEMNVSTLELGDSALYLCASSLVSAGAYNEQFFGPGTRLTVL.

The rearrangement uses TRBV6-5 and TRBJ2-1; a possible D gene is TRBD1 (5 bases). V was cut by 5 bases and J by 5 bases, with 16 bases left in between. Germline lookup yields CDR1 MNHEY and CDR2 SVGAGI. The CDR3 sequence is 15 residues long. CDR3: CASSIDRDGNNEQFF. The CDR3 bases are TGTGCCAGCAGTATTGACAGAGACGGCAACAATGAGCAGTTCTTC.